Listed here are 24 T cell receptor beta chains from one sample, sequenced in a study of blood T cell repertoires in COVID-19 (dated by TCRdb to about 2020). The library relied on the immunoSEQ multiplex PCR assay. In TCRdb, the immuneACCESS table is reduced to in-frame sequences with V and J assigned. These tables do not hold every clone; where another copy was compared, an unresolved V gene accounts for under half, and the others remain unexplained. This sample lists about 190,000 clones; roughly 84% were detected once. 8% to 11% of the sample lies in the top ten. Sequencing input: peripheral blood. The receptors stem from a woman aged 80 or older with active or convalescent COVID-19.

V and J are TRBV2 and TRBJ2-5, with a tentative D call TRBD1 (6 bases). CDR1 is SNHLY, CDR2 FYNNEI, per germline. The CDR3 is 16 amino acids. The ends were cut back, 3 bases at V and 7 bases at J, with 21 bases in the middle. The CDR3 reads CASSEPTGLRNGTQYF. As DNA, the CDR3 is TGTGCCAGCAGTGAGCCAACAGGGCTTCGTAACGGGACCCAGTACTTC.

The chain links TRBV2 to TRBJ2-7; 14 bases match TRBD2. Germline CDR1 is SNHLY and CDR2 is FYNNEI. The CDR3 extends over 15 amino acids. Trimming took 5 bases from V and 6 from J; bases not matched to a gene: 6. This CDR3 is CASSSRTSGRTEQYF. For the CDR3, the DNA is TGTGCCAGCAGTTCCCGGACTAGCGGGAGGACCGAGCAGTACTTC. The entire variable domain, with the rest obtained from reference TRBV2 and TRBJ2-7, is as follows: EPEVTQTPSHQVTQMGQEVILRCVPISNHLYFYWYRQILGQKVEFLVSFYNNEISEKSEIFDDQFSVERPDGSNFTLKIRSTKLEDSAMYFCASSSRTSGRTEQYFGPGTRLTVT.

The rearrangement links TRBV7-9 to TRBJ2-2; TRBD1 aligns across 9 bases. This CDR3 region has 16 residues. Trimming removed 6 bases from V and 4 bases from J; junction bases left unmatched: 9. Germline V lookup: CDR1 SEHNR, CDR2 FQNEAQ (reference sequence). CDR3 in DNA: TGTGCCAGCAGAATCTTCGGACAGGGGAGCACCGGGGAGCTGTTTTTT. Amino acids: CASRIFGQGSTGELFF.

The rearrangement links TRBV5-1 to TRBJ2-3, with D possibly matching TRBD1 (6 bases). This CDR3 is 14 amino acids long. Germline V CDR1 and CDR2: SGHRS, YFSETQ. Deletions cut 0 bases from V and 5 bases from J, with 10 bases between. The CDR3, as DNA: TGCGCCAGCAGCTTGGACAGGGTGAAAGATACGCAGTATTTT. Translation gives CASSLDRVKDTQYF.

CDR3 bases: TGTGCCAGCAGCCACTCACTAATCCACGAGCAGTACTTC. Its protein product is CASSHSLIHEQYF. This chain joins TRBV14 and TRBJ2-7; D remains unclear. Trimming took off 3 bases at V and 5 bases at J, with 11 bases between the two ends. In germline, CDR1 is SGHDN, CDR2 FVKESK. There are 13 residues in the CDR3.

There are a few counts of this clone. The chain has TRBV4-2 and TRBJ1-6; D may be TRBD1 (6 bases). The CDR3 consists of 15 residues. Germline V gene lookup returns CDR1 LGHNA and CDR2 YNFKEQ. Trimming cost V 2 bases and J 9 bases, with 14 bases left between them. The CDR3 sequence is CASSQPSSRGSPLHF. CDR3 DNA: TGTGCCAGCAGCCAACCTAGCTCCAGGGGTTCACCCCTCCACTTT.

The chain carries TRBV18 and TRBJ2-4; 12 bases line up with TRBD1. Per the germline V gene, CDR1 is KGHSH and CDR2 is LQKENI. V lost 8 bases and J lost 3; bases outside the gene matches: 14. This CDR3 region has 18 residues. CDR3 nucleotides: TGTGCCAGCCCCCCTCCCGGGACAGGGGGCAGGGGCAAAAACATTCAGTACTTC. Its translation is CASPPPGTGGRGKNIQYF.

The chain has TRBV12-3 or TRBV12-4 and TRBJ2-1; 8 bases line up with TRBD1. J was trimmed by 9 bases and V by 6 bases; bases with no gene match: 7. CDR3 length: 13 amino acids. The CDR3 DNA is TGTGCCAGCAGCATAATACAGGGGGTTGAGCAGTTCTTC. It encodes CASSIIQGVEQFF.

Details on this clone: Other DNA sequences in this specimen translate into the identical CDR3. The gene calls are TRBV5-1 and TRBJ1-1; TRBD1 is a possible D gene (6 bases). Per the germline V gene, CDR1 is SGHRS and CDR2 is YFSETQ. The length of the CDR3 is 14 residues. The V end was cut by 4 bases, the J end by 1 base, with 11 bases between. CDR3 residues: CASSPGTPNTEAFF. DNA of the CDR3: TGCGCCAGCAGCCCCGGGACACCGAACACTGAAGCTTTCTTT.

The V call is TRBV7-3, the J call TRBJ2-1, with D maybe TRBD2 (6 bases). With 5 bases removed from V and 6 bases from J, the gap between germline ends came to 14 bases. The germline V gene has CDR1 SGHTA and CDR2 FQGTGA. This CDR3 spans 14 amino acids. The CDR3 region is CASSHSPTSNEQFF. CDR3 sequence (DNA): TGTGCCAGCAGCCACTCCCCGACTAGCAATGAGCAGTTCTTC.

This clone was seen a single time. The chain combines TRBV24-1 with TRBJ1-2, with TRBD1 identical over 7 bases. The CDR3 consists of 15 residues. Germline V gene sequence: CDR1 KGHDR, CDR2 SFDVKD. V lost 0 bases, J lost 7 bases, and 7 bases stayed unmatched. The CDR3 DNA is TGTGCCACCAGTGATTTGGGAGGGGGCGACTCTGGCTACACCTTC. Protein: CATSDLGGGDSGYTF.

The CDR3 DNA reads TGCGCCAGTAATAGCGGGAGTAGCACAGATACGCAGTATTTT. Encoded protein: CASNSGSSTDTQYF. This rearrangement joins TRBV5-1 to TRBJ2-3, with 9 bases fitting TRBD2. CDR1 is SGHRS and CDR2 is YFSETQ in the germline V gene. The V gene end was trimmed by 8 bases and the J gene end by 0 bases; junction bases not matched to a gene: 4. This CDR3 has 14 residues.

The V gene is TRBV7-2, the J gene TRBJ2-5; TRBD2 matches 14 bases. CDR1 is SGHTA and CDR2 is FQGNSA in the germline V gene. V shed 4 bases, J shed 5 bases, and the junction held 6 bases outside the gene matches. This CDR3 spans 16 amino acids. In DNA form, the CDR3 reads TGTGCCAGCAGCTGGGGGACTAGCGGGAGCAGGGAGACCCAGTACTTC. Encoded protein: CASSWGTSGSRETQYF.

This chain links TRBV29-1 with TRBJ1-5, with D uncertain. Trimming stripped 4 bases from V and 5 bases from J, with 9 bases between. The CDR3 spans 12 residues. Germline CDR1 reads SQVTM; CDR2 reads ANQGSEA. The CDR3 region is CSVGTEHQPQHF. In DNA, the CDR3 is TGCAGCGTTGGAACAGAGCATCAGCCCCAGCATTTT.

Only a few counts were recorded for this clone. CDR3 in amino acids: CASSLAQGIGGRETQYF. The CDR3 DNA reads as TGCGCCAGCAGCTTGGCCCAGGGGATCGGGGGGCGAGAGACCCAGTACTTC. This chain links TRBV5-1 with TRBJ2-5; maybe TRBD2 (7 bases). Germline V gene data show CDR1 as SGHRS and CDR2 as YFSETQ. The CDR3 is made up of 17 amino acids. V lost 0 bases, J lost 4 bases, and 19 bases lay in between.

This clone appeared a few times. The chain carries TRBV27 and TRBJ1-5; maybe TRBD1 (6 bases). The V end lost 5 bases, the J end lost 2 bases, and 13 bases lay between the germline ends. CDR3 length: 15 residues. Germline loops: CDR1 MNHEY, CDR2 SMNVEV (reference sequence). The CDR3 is CASSTRGGGNQPQHF. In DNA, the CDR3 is TGTGCCAGCAGTACCCGGGGGGGCGGCAATCAGCCCCAGCATTTT.

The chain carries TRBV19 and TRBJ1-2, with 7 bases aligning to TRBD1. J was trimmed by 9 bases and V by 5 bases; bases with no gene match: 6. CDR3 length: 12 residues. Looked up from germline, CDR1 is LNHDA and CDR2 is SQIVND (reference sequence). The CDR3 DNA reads TGTGCCAGTAGTTTATCAGGGGGGAGCTACACCTTC. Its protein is CASSLSGGSYTF.

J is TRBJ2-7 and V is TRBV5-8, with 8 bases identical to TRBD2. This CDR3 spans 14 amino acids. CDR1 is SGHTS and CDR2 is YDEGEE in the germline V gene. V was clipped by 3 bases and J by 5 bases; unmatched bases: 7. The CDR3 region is CASSSRLATHEQYF. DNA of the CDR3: TGTGCCAGCAGCTCGAGACTAGCGACCCACGAGCAGTACTTC.

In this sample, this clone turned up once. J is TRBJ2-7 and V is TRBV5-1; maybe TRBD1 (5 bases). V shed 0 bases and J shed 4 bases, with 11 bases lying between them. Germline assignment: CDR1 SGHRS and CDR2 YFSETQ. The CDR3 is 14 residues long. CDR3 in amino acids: CASSLEQGYYEQYF. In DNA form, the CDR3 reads TGCGCCAGCAGCTTGGAGCAGGGATATTACGAGCAGTACTTC.

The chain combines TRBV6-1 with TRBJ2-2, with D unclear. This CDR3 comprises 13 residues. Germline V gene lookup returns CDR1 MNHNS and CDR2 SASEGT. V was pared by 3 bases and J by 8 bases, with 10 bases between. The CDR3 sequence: CASSESGRGELFF. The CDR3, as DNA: TGTGCCAGCAGTGAGTCTGGCCGTGGGGAGCTGTTTTTT.

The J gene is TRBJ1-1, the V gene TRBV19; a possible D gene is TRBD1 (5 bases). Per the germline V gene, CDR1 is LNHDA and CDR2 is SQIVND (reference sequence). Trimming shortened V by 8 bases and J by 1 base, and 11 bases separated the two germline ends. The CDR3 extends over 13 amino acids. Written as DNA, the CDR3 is TGTGCCAGTTCAAGACAGAGGAACACTGAAGCTTTCTTT. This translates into CASSRQRNTEAFF.

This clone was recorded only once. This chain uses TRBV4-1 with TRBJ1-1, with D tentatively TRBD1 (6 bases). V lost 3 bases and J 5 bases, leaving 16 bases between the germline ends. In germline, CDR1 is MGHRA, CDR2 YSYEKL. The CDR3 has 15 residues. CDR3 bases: TGCGCCAGCAGCCATGGGTCAGGGGCGAAGACTGAAGCTTTCTTT. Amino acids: CASSHGSGAKTEAFF.

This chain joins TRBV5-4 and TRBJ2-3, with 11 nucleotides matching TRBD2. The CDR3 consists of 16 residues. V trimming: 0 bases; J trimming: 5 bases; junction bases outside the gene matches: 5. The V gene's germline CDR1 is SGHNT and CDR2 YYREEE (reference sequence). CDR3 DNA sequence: TGTGCCAGCAGCTTGGATAGCGGGAGGGGGGGAGATACGCAGTATTTT. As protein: CASSLDSGRGGDTQYF.

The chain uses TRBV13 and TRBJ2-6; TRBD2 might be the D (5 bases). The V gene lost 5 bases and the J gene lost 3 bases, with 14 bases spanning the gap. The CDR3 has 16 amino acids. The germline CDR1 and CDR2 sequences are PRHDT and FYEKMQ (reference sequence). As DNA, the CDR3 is TGTGCCAGCAGCCCCCCAGGAGGATTTGGGGCCAACGTCCTGACTTTC. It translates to CASSPPGGFGANVLTF.